This TCR beta chain was identified in a study of T cell responses to AZD1222 COVID-19 vaccine. The CDR3 has 15 amino acids. The germline V gene has CDR1 MGHRA and CDR2 YSYEKL. Trimming took 0 bases from V and 0 from J, leaving 3 bases between them. This clone was detected only once. The table came from immunoSEQ multiplex PCR; TCRdb's copy has only in-frame clones and leaves some out. Of 110,000 to 150,000 clones listed, approximately 91% are singletons. This chain joins TRBV4-1 and TRBJ2-6; D is unclear. This TCR was recovered from an adult who received the AZD1222 COVID-19 vaccine. The sequenced sample was peripheral blood, obtained 28 days after the second AZD1222 dose. CDR3 residues: CASSQDVSGANVLTF. CDR3 bases: TGCGCCAGCAGCCAAGACGTCTCTGGGGCCAACGTCCTGACTTTC.